This TCR beta chain was identified during a study of T cells in women clearing cervical HPV infection. Details on this clone: Its specificity is unknown. Read coverage stops 3 residues before the CDR3 terminus; the germline J gene supplies the remainder.

Study-level findings and limits: Cases and controls were distinguished at AUC roughly 0.83 by richness and V genes. Controls had more TRBV6-7 (about 0.16%) than cases (about 0.11%).

Using immunoSEQ multiplex PCR, the repertoire was profiled, and TCRdb retains in-frame clones only, with some absent. The sample totals under 50,000 clones. Cervical HPV DNA detected by MY09/MY11 PCR, typed by dot-blot. The CDR3 loop spans 13 amino acids. Germline CDR1 is SGHRS and CDR2 is YFSETQ. V gave up 2 bases and J gave up 7 bases, with 10 bases separating them. The TCR sequence derives from a woman between 18 and 75 years old with a cervical HPV16 infection that either progressed to CIN3+ or cleared (not recorded which). V is TRBV5-1 and J is TRBJ2-1, with no clear D. Sequenced sample: blood buffy coat. The part of the CDR3 DNA that was read is TGCGCCAGCAGCTTCTCCAGCGTAAATGAG. It translates to CASSFSSVNE. The full CDR3 is CASSFSSVNEQFF.